This T cell receptor beta chain comes out of a study of blood T cells in healthy people across ages. Study-wide findings and caveats: Whereas aged donors had fewer naive CD4+ cells, long-lived donors had more of them and higher diversity.

It was approximately 10 milliliters of peripheral blood that were drawn from each donor. Looked up from germline, CDR1 is WSHSY and CDR2 is SAAADI. The CDR3 consists of 15 residues. Between the trimmed V and J ends, which lost 0 bases and 7 bases, there was a span of 16 bases. A second 7 to 11 cycle PCR used barcoded and J-beta primers. MiXCR, run by TCRdb on the 5' RACE reads, gives a single entry per CDR3 protein. This sample has roughly 650,000 distinct CDR3 sequences, with about 32% found just once. The sample holds many counts of this clonotype. Its antigen remains unknown. The sample taken for sequencing was blood. The chain is built from TRBV10-2 and TRBJ2-7, with D possibly TRBD1 on 5 matching bases. The clonotype originates from a woman aged 80 or over in good health. CDR3 DNA: TGCGCCAGCAGTGAGTCAGGACAAACCTACGCTGAGCAGTACTTC. Protein: CASSESGQTYAEQYF.